Reported below is one TCR beta chain. The antigen is undetermined. This specimen comes from a study of T cells in Graves' hyperthyroidism and ophthalmopathy. The overall study: Sampling of peripheral blood happened at initial diagnosis, prior to any treatment. Study-wide findings and caveats: The model made its ophthalmopathy prediction, and onset followed a median approximately six months later.

Amplified TCR beta CDR3 regions derived from RNA transcripts. First-round RT-PCR targeting the TCR CDR3 was performed with the HTBI primer set. MiXCR was run by TCRdb on the multiplex PCR reads, yielding one entry per CDR3 protein. The sample has about 280,000 distinct CDR3 sequences; about 25% are singletons. PBMCs were derived from approximately 10 ml fresh peripheral blood. The V gene end was trimmed by 6 bases and the J gene end by 4 bases; junction bases not matched to a gene: 13. The CDR3 totals 16 residues. Germline V gene lookup returns CDR1 MNHEY and CDR2 SVGEGT. Material for sequencing was blood. The gene calls are TRBV6-2 or TRBV6-3 and TRBJ2-7; TRBD1 aligns across 9 bases. The clonotype originates from a man in his forties or fifties with Graves' hyperthyroidism that later progressed to Graves' ophthalmopathy. The CDR3 DNA follows: TGTGCCAGCAGCTCTATCATCTCGACAGGGGGTTACGAGCAGTACTTC. Translating it yields CASSSIISTGGYEQYF.